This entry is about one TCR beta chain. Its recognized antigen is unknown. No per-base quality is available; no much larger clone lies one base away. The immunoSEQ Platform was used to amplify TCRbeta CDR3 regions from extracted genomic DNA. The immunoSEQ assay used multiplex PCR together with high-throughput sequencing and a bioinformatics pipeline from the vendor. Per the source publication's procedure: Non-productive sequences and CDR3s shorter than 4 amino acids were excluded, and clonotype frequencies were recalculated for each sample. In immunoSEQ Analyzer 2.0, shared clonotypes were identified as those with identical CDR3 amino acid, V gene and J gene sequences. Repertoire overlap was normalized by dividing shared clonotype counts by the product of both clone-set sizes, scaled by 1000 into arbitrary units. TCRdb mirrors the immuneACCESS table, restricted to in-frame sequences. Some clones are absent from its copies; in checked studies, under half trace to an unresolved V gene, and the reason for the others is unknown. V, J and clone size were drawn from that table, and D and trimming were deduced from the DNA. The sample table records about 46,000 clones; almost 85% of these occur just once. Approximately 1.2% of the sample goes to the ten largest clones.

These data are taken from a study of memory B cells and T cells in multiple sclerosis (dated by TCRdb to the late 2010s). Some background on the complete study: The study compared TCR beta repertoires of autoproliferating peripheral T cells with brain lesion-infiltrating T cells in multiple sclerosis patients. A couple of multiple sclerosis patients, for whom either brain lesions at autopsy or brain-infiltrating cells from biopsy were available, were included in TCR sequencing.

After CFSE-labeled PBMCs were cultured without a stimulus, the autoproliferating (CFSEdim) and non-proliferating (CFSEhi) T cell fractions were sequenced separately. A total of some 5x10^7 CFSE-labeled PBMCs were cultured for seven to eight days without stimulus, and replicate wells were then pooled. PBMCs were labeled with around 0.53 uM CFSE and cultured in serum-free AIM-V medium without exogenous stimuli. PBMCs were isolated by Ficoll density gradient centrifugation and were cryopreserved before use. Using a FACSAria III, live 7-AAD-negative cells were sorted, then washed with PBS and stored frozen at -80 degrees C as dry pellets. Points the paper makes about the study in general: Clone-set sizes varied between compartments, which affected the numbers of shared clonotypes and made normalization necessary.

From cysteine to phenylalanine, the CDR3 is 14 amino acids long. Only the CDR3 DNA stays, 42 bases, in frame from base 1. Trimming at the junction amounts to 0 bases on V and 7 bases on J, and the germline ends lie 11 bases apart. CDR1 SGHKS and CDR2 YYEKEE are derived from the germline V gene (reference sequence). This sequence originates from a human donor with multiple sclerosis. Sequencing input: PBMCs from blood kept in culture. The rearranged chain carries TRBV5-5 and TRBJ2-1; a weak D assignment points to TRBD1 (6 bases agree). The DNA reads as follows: TGTGCCAGCAGCTTGGCGGACAGCGAGAATGAGCAGTTCTTC. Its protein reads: CASSLADSENEQFF.